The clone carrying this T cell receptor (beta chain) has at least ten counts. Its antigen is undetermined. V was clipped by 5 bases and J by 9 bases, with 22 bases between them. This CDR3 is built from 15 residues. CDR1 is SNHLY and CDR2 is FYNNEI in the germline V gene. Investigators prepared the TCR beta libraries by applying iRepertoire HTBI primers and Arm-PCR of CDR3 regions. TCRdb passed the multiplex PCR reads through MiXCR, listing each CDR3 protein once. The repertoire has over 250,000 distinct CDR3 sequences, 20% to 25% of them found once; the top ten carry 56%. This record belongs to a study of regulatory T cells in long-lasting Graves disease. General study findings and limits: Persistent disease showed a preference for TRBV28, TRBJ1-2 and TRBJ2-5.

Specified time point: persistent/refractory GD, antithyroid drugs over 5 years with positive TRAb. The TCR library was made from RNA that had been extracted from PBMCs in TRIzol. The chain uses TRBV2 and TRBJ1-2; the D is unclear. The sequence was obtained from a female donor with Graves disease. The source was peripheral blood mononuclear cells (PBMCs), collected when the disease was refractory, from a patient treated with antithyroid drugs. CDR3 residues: CASSPSLEVLESYTF. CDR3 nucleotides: TGTGCCAGCAGTCCGTCGCTAGAGGTTCTAGAAAGCTACACCTTC. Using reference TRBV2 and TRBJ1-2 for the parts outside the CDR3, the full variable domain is EPEVTQTPSHQVTQMGQEVILRCVPISNHLYFYWYRQILGQKVEFLVSFYNNEISEKSEIFDDQFSVERPDGSNFTLKIRSTKLEDSAMYFCASSPSLEVLESYTFGSGTRLTVV.